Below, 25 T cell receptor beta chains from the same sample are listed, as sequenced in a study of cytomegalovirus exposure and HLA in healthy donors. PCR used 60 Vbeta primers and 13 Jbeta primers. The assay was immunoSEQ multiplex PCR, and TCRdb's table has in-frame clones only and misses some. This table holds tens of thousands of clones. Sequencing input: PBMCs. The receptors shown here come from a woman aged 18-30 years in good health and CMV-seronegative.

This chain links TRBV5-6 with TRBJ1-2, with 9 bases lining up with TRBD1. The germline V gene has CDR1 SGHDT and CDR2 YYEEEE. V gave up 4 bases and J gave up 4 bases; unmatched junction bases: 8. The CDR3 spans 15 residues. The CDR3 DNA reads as TGTGCCAGCAGCCTGACGGGACAGGGAATCTATGGCTACACCTTC. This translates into CASSLTGQGIYGYTF. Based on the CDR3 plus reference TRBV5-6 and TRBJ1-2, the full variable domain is DAGVTQSPTHLIKTRGQQVTLRCSPKSGHDTVSWYQQALGQGPQFIFQYYEEEERQRGNFPDRFSGHQFPNYSSELNVNALLLGDSALYLCASSLTGQGIYGYTFGSGTRLTVV.

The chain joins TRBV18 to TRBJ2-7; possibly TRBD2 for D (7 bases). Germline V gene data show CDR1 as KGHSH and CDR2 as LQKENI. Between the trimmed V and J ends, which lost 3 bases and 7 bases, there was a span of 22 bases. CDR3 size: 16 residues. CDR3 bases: TGTGCCAGCTCACCCTACCGGGGGGCGGGAGAGAAGGAGCAGTACTTC. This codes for CASSPYRGAGEKEQYF.

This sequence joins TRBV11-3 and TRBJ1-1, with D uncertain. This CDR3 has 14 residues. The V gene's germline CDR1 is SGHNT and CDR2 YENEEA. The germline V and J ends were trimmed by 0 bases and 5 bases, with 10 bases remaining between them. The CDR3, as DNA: TGTGCCAGCAGCTTAGAGGGCGTACGGACTGAAGCTTTCTTT. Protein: CASSLEGVRTEAFF.

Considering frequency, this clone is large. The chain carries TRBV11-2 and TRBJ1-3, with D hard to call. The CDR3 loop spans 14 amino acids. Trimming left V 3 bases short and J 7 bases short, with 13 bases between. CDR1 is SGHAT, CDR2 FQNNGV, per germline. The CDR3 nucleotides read TGTGCCAGCAGCTTTCCGGGGAATTGGAACACCATATATTTT. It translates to CASSFPGNWNTIYF.

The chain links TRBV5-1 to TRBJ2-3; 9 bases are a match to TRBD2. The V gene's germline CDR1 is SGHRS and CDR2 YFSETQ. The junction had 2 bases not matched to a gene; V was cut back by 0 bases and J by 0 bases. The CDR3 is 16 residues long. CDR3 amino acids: CASSLATSGSTDTQYF. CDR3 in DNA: TGCGCCAGCAGCTTGGCCACTAGCGGGAGCACAGATACGCAGTATTTT.

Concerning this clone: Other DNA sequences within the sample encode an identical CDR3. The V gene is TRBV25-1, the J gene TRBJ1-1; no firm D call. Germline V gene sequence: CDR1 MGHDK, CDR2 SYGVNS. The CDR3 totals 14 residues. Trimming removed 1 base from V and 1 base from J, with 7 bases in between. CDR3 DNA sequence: TGTGCCAGCAGTGAATCAGGAGGGAACACTGAAGCTTTCTTT. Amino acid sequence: CASSESGGNTEAFF.

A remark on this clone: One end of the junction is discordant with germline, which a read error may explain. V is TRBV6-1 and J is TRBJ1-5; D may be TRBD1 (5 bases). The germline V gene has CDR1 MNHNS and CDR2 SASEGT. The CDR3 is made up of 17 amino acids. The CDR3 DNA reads TGTGCCAGCAGTCAAGCAGGACACAAGGCTAGCAATCAGCCCCAGCATTTT. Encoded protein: CASSQAGHKASNQPQHF.

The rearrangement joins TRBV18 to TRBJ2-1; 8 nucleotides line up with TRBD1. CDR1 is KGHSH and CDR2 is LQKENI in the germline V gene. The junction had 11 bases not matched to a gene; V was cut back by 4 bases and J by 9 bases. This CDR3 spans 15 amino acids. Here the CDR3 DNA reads TGTGCCAGCTCACGAGAGACAGGGGAATTGGTTGAGCAGTTCTTC. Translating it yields CASSRETGELVEQFF.

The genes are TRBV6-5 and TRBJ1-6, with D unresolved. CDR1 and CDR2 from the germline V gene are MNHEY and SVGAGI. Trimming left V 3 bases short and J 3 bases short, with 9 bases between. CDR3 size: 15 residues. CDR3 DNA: TGTGCCAGCAGTTATAGTCAGGTCTATAATTCACCCCTCCACTTT. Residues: CASSYSQVYNSPLHF.

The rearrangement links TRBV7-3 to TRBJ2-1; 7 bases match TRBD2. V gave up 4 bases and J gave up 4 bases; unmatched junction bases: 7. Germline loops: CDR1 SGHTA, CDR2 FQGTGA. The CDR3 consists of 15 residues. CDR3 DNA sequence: TGTGCCAGCAGCTCAGCTAGCGGCGCTTACAATGAGCAGTTCTTC. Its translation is CASSSASGAYNEQFF. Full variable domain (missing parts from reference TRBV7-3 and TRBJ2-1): GAGVSQTPSNKVTEKGKYVELRCDPISGHTALYWYRQSLGQGPEFLIYFQGTGAADDSGLPNDRFFAVRPEGSVSTLKIQRTERGDSAVYLCASSSASGAYNEQFFGPGTRLTVL.

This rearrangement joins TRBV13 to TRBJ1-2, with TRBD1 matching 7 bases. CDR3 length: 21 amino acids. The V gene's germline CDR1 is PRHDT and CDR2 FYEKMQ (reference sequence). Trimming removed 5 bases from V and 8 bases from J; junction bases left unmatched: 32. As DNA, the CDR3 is TGTGCCAGCAGCCTCGAGACAGGGCCGATTGACCAAATCGGCCTGTGGCAAGGCTACACCTTC. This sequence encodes CASSLETGPIDQIGLWQGYTF.

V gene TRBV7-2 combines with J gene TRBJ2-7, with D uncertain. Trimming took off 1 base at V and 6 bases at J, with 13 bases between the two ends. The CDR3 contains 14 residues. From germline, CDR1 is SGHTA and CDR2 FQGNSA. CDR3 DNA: TGTGCCAGCAGCTTAGGCCCAGGTCCGGTCGAGCAGTACTTC. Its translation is CASSLGPGPVEQYF.

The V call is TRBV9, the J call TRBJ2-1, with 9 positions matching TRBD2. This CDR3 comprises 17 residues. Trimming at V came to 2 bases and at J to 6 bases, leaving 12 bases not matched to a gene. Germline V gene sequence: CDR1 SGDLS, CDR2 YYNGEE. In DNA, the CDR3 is TGTGCCAGCAGCGTTAACCCTAGCGGGGACTTCGGCAATGAGCAGTTCTTC. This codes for CASSVNPSGDFGNEQFF.

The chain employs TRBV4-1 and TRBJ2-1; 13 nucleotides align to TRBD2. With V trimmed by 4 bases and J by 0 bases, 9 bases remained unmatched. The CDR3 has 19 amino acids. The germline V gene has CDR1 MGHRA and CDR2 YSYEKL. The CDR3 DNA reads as TGCGCCAGCAGCCTCCAAGGACTAGCGGGAGTTCCCTCCTACAATGAGCAGTTCTTC. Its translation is CASSLQGLAGVPSYNEQFF.

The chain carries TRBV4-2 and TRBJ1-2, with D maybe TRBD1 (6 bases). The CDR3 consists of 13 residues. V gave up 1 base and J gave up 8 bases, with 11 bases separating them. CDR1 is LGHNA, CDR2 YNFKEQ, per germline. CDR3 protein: CASSQGGGSGYTF. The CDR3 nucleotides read TGTGCCAGCAGCCAAGGAGGGGGAAGCGGCTACACCTTC.

The DNA for the CDR3 is TGCAGCGTTCAGGGACAGGGGGCGGGTACGCAGTATTTT. Its translation is CSVQGQGAGTQYF. The V gene is TRBV29-1, the J gene TRBJ2-3, with 12 bases identical to TRBD1. The CDR3 spans 13 residues. V lost 5 bases and J lost 8; bases outside the gene matches: 5. Germline V CDR1 and CDR2: SQVTM, ANQGSEA.

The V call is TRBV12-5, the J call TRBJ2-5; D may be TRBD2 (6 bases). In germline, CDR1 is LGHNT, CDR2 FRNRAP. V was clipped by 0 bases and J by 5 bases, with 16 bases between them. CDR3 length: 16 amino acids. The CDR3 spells CASGLVTRRRGETQYF. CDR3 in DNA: TGTGCTAGTGGTTTGGTCACACGTCGGAGGGGTGAGACCCAGTACTTC.

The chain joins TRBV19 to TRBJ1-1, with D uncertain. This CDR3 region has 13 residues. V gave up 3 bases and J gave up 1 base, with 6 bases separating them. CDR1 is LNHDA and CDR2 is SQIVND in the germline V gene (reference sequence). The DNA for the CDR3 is TGTGCCAGTAGTATTTTCGGGAACACTGAAGCTTTCTTT. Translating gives CASSIFGNTEAFF.

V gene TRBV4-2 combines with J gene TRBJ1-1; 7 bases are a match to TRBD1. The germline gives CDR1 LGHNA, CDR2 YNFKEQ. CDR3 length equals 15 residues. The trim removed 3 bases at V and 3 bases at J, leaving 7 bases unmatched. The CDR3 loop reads CASSQRTGSDTEAFF. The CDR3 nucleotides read TGTGCCAGCAGCCAGAGGACAGGCTCAGACACTGAAGCTTTCTTT.

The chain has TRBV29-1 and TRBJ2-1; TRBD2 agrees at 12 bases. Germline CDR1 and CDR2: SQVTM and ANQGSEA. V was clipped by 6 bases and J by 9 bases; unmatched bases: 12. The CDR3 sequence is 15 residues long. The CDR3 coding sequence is TGCAGCGTCGGCCAGCGACTAGCGGGAGTACGTGAGCAGTTCTTC. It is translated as CSVGQRLAGVREQFF.

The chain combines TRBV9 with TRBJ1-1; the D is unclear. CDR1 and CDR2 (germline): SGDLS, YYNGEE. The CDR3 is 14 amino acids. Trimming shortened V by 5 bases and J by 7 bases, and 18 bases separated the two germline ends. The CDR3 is CASSPLGRVFEAFF. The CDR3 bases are TGTGCCAGCAGTCCCCTAGGTCGGGTCTTTGAAGCTTTCTTT. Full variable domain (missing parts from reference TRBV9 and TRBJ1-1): DSGVTQTPKHLITATGQRVTLRCSPRSGDLSVYWYQQSLDQGLQFLIQYYNGEERAKGNILERFSAQQFPDLHSELNLSSLELGDSALYFCASSPLGRVFEAFFGQGTRLTVV.

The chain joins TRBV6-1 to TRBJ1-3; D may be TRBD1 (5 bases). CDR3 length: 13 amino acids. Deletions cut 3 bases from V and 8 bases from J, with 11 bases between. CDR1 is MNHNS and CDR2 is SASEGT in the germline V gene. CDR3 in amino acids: CASSESRVDTIYF. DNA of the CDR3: TGTGCCAGCAGTGAGAGCAGGGTTGACACCATATATTTT.

The CDR3 region is CASSGTGNSPLHF. DNA for the CDR3: TGTGCCAGCAGCGGGACAGGGAATTCACCCCTCCACTTT. This sequence joins TRBV7-9 and TRBJ1-6; 9 nucleotides match TRBD1. V dropped 5 bases and J dropped 7; count of bases not matched to a gene: 0. This CDR3 contains 13 residues. Per germline, CDR1 SEHNR and CDR2 FQNEAQ (reference sequence).

The CDR3 nucleotides are TGTGCCTGGAGTATTGGGTTAGCGGGCACCTACGAGCAGTACTTC. This codes for CAWSIGLAGTYEQYF. This rearrangement joins TRBV30 to TRBJ2-7, with 7 bases fitting TRBD2. This CDR3 spans 15 amino acids. The V gene's germline CDR1 is GTSNPN and CDR2 SVGIG (reference sequence). The trim removed 2 bases at V and 2 bases at J, leaving 9 bases unmatched.

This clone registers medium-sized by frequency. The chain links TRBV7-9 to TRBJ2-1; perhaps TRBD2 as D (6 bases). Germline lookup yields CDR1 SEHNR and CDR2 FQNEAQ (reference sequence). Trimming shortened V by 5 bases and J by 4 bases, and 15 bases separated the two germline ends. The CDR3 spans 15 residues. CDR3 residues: CASSLRLGKYNEQFF. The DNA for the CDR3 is TGTGCCAGCAGCCTCCGACTAGGGAAATACAATGAGCAGTTCTTC.